A single T cell receptor (beta chain) is shown here with its context. Its antigen is still unknown. Blood was drawn once from each donor into heparinised tubes. The draws averaged about 120 mL. Via the markers CD45RO/CCR7/CD25/CD127/CD95/CD27, stem cell-like memory, regulatory, central memory and naive CD4+ cells were sorted. This sample stems from a study of beta chain features in type 1 diabetes. Study-wide findings and caveats: The question of HLA type influencing TCRB rearrangement was one that remained unresolved here. Type 1 diabetes patients had VDJ junctions that carried fewer insertions and more deletions.

Expressed TCRB transcripts got sequenced, as all isolated RNA was reverse transcribed. Produced via immunoSEQ multiplex PCR; TCRdb's table is partial and in-frame only. Here the sample spans some 360,000 clones, roughly a fifth being singletons. Germline CDR1 reads MGHRA; CDR2 reads YSYEKL. The J segment lost 5 bases and the V segment lost 3 bases, leaving 5 bases of the junction unmatched. This CDR3 has 17 residues. The chain has TRBV4-1 and TRBJ2-2; 14 bases are shared with TRBD2. Input material: naive CD4+ T cells from blood. The clonotype originates from a young woman in good health. The DNA of the CDR3 is TGCGCCAGCAGCCAGGGGACTAGCGGGGGCCGTACCGGGGAGCTGTTTTTT. Amino acid sequence: CASSQGTSGGRTGELFF.